This TCR beta chain was documented in a study of cytomegalovirus exposure and HLA in healthy donors. Whole-study results and caveats: Later on, an analysis tied 15,000 to 20,000 TCR beta sequences to HLA alleles at 0.05 false discovery rate. Of the V segments, some could not be distinguished, including TRBV6-2 and TRBV6-3, and were excluded.

The PCR used 60 Vbeta and 13 Jbeta primers. Sequenced by immunoSEQ multiplex PCR; TCRdb stores in-frame clones only, minus some. The profile shows 90,000 to 150,000 clones, under 85% of them singletons. The CDR3 length is 14 residues. Germline V gives CDR1 MGHDK, CDR2 SYGVNS. J was trimmed by 2 bases and V by 7 bases; bases with no gene match: 7. On this clone: Its antigen is still unknown.

Donors in the study were healthy people who gave bone marrow. J is TRBJ1-1 and V is TRBV25-1; 7 nucleotides match TRBD1. The specimen sequenced was PBMCs. The clonotype was recovered from a human donor in good health. The CDR3 DNA reads as TGTGCCAGCACTGGGGACAGAGTAAACACTGAAGCTTTCTTT. This translates into CASTGDRVNTEAFF.